This T cell receptor beta chain came from a study of T cells after yellow fever vaccination. Study details: Some fractions had low cell numbers, and these were prepared with SMART-Seq v4 Ultra Low Input.

This clonotype was counted between two and nine times. Its antigen is undetermined. Trimming cost V 1 base and J 6 bases, with 6 bases left between them. This CDR3 is built from 12 residues. Germline V CDR1 and CDR2: LGHDT, YNNKEL (reference sequence). TCR cDNA, made by 5'RACE template switching, carried an added universal primer site and UMIs. MiXCR, run by TCRdb on the 5' RACE reads, gives a single entry per CDR3 protein. The sample includes about 220,000 distinct CDR3 sequences, approximately 3% of them seen just once. Study-wide points: A limited proportion of clonotypes was detected within both the CD4 and CD8 compartments. Contamination by abundant bulk-population clonotypes could be present in FACS-sorted repertoires.

Sequencing used CD4+ T cells sorted from PBMCs, obtained 10 days after the yellow fever booster vaccination. The chain couples TRBV3-1 to TRBJ1-1; D gene unclear. The receptor comes from a man between 18 and 35 years old who received the YFV17D yellow fever vaccine. The CDR3 nucleotides read TGTGCCAGCAGCCAAGTACCCCCTGAAGCTTTCTTT. As protein: CASSQVPPEAFF.